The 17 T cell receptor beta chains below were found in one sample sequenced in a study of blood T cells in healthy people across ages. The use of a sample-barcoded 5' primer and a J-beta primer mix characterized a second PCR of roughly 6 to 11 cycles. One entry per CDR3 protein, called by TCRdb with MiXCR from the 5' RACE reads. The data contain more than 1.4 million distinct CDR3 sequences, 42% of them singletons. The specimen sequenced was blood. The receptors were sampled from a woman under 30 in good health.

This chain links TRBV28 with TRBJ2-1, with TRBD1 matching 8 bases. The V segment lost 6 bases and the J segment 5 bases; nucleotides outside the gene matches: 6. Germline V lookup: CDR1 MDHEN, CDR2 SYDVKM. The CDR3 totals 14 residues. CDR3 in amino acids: CASRIDRGDNEQFF. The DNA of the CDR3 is TGTGCCAGCAGAATCGACAGGGGCGACAATGAGCAGTTCTTC.

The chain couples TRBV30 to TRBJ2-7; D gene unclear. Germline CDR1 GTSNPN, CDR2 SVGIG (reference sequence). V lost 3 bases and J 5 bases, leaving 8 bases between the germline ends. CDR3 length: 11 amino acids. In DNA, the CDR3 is TGTGCCTGGAGGTCCATGAACGAGCAGTACTTC. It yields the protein CAWRSMNEQYF.

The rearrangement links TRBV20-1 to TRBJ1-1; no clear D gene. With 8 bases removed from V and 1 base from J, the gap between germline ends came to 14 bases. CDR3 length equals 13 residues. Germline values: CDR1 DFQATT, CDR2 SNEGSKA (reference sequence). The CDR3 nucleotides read TGCAGTCCAATGGCAGGAACGAACACTGAAGCTTTCTTT. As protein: CSPMAGTNTEAFF.

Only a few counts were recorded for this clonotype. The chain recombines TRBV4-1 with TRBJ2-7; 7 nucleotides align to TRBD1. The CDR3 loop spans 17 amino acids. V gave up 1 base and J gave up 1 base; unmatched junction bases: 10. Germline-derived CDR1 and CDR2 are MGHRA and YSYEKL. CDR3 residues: CASSQAETGKSSYEQYF. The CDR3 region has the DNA TGCGCCAGCAGCCAAGCGGAGACAGGGAAATCTTCCTACGAGCAGTACTTC.

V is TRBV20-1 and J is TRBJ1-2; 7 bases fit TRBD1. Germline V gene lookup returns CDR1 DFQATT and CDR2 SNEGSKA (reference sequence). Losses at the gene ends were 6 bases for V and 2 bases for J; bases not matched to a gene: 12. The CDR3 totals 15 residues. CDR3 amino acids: CSASEVNRGNYGYTF. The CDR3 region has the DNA TGCAGTGCCTCAGAGGTGAACAGGGGAAACTATGGCTACACCTTC.

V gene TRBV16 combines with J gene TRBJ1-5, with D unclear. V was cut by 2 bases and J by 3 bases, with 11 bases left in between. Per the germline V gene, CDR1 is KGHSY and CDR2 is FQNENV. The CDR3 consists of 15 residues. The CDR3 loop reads CASSQPPGLNQPQHF. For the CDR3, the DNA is TGTGCCAGCAGCCAACCACCGGGTCTCAATCAGCCCCAGCATTTT.

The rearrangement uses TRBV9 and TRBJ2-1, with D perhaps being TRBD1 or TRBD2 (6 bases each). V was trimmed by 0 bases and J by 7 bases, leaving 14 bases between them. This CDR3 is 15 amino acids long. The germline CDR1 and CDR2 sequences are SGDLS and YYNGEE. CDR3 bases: TGTGCCAGCAGCGTAGTTGGGGGCCGGGGGAATGAGCAGTTCTTC. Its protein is CASSVVGGRGNEQFF.

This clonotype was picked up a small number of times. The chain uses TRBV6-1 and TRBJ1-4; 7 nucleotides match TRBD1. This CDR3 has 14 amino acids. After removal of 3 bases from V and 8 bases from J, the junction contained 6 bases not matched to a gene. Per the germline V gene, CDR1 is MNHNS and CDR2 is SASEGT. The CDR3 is CASSEDRWGEKLFF. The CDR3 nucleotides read TGTGCCAGCAGTGAGGACAGGTGGGGAGAAAAACTGTTTTTT.

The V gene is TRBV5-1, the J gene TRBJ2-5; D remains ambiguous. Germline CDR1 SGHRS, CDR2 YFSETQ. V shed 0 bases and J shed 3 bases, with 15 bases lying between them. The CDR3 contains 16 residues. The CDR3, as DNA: TGCGCCAGCAGCTTGGAAGCCTCGCCGATAAAAGAGACCCAGTACTTC. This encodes CASSLEASPIKETQYF.

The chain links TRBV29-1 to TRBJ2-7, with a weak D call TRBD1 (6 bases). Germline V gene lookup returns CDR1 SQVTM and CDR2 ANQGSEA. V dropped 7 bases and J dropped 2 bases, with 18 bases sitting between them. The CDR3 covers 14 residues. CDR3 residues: CSASGHRVPYEQYF. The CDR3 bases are TGCAGCGCCTCGGGACACCGTGTCCCCTACGAGCAGTACTTC.

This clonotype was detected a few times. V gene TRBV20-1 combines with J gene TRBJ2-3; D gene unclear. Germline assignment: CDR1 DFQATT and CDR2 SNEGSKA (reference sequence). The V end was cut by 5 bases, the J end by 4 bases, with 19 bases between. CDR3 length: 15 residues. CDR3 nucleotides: TGCAGTGCTGAGGAGCATACCCTGTCGGCAGATACGCAGTATTTT. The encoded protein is CSAEEHTLSADTQYF.

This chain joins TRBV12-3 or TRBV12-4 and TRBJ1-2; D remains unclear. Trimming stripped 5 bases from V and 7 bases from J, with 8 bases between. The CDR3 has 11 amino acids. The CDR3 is CASSREGGYTF. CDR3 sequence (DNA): TGTGCCAGCAGTCGCGAGGGTGGCTACACCTTC.

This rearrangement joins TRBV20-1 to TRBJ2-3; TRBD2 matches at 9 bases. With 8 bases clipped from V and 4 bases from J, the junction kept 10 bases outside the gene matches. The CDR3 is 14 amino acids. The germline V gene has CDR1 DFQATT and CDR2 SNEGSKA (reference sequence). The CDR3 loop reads CSSGLAGAPDTQYF. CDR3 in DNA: TGCAGTTCGGGACTAGCTGGGGCCCCAGATACGCAGTATTTT.

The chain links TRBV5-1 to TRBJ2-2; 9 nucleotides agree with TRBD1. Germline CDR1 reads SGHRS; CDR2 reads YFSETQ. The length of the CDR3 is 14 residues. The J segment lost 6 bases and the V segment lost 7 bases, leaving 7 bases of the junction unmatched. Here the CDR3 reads CASRDRVHSGELFF. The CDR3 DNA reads TGCGCCAGCCGGGACAGGGTGCATTCCGGGGAGCTGTTTTTT.

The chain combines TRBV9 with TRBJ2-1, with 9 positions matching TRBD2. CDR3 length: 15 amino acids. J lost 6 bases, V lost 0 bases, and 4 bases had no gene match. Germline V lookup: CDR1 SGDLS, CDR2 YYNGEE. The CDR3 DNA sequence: TGTGCCAGCAGCGTAGGCGGGGGGGCCTCCAATGAGCAGTTCTTC. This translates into CASSVGGGASNEQFF.

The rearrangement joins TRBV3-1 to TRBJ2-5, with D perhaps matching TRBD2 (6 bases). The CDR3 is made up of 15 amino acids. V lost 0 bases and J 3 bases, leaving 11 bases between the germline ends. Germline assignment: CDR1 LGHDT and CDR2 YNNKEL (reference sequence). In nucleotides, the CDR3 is TGTGCCAGCAGCCAAGAGGGGCGGGAAGAAGAGACCCAGTACTTC. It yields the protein CASSQEGREEETQYF.

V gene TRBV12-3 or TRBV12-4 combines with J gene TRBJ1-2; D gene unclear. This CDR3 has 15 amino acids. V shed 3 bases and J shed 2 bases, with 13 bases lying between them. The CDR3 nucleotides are TGTGCCAGCAGTTTCTCCGGGTCAGGCAACTATGGCTACACCTTC. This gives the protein CASSFSGSGNYGYTF.